Described below is a single T cell receptor (beta chain) sequence and its context. Germline values: CDR1 KGHSH, CDR2 LQKENI. The CDR3 is made up of 15 amino acids. Deletions cut 0 bases from V and 6 bases from J, with 12 bases between. Method: immunoSEQ multiplex PCR; TCRdb's copy keeps in-frame clones and lacks some. The sample shows some 320,000 clones, more than 85% of them seen only once. Across about 22 US areas, participants ranged in age from about 18 to 100 years. The data were taken from a study of blood T cell repertoires in COVID-19. This sequence joins TRBV18 and TRBJ1-5; D possibly corresponds to TRBD1 (6 bases). The sequenced sample consisted of PBMCs or T cells enriched from blood (not recorded which). The sequence was collected from a woman between 25 and 40 years old who had been exposed to COVID-19. This CDR3 is CASSPPGGSSQPQHF. The CDR3 region has the DNA TGTGCCAGCTCACCACCTGGGGGCTCGAGTCAGCCCCAGCATTTT.